The 5 T cell receptor beta chains below were found in one sample sequenced in a study of identical twins (TCRdb year 2016). Library construction relied on 5' RACE. The run used an Illumina HiSeq 2000. The public reads were run again by TCRdb, first through fastp at Q25 and then through MiXCR, and only productive beta chains were kept. CDR3 protein sequences are deduplicated, and each keeps its most common genes and DNA. The sample table shows hundreds of thousands of distinct CDR3 sequences, and around 12% are seen once. Together, the top ten hold around 1.5% of the sample. These data also formed part of another study, on yellow fever vaccine responses in identical twins.

The sample consisted of PBMCs. These receptors were collected from a woman younger than 30 in good health.

This clonotype was counted at least ten times. The J gene is TRBJ1-1, the V gene TRBV6-5; no definite D call. The CDR3 has 12 amino acids. The V and J ends lost 5 bases and 13 bases respectively, with 17 bases between them. CDR1 MNHEY and CDR2 SVGAGI come from the germline V gene. CDR3 DNA sequence: TGTGCCAGCAGTCGAGGGTCCTTTGAGGTTTTCTTT. Encoded protein: CASSRGSFEVFF.

The rearrangement links TRBV7-8 to TRBJ2-1, with D perhaps TRBD2 (5 bases). V was cut by 5 bases and J by 7 bases, with 15 bases left in between. The CDR3 is made up of 14 amino acids. Looked up from germline, CDR1 is SGHVS and CDR2 is FQNEAQ. The CDR3 here is CASSLGLLTNEQFF. The CDR3 nucleotides read TGTGCCAGCAGCCTCGGACTCCTAACTAATGAGCAGTTCTTC. Supplemented by reference TRBV7-8 and TRBJ2-1, the full variable domain reads GAGVSQSPRYKVAKRGQDVALRCDPISGHVSLFWYQQALGQGPEFLTYFQNEAQLDKSGLPSDRFFAERPEGSVSTLKIQRTQQEDSAVYLCASSLGLLTNEQFFGPGTRLTVL.

The V gene is TRBV7-9, the J gene TRBJ2-1, with unresolved D. With 5 bases removed from V and 8 bases from J, the gap between germline ends came to 7 bases. Germline V lookup: CDR1 SEHNR, CDR2 FQNEAQ (reference sequence). CDR3 length: 11 amino acids. The CDR3 protein is CASSPWDEQFF. In DNA, the CDR3 is TGTGCCAGCAGCCCTTGGGATGAGCAGTTCTTC.

This clonotype was found many times. V gene TRBV24-1 combines with J gene TRBJ2-1, with TRBD2 matching over 8 bases. The germline V gene has CDR1 KGHDR and CDR2 SFDVKD. Trimming at V came to 9 bases and at J to 4 bases, leaving 7 bases not matched to a gene. The CDR3 is 14 residues long. CDR3 DNA sequence: TGTGCCACCTCAGGCGGGAGGACGTACAATGAGCAGTTCTTC. Translated, it gives CATSGGRTYNEQFF.

The CDR3 is CASTKGGSGANVLTF. The CDR3 DNA reads TGTGCCAGCACCAAGGGAGGTTCTGGGGCCAACGTCCTGACTTTC. V is TRBV28 and J is TRBJ2-6, with TRBD2 as a possible D gene (6 bases). Trimming removed 7 bases from V and 1 base from J, with 11 bases in between. CDR1 is MDHEN and CDR2 is SYDVKM in the germline V gene. This CDR3 comprises 15 residues.